These 5 T cell receptor beta chains originate from one sample sequenced in a study of Tregs in tolerant kidney transplant recipients. Using immunoSEQ multiplex PCR, the repertoire was profiled, and TCRdb retains in-frame clones only, with some absent. The sample holds about 240,000 clones; around 81% are singletons and the top ten take about 0.58%. Sequencing was performed on CD4+ T cells from blood. The receptors were gathered from a human donor in good health.

The chain joins TRBV7-3 to TRBJ2-1; TRBD1 matches at 8 bases. Germline values: CDR1 SGHTA, CDR2 FQGTGA. The CDR3 runs to 17 residues. V lost 4 bases, J lost 0 bases, and 8 bases stayed unmatched. The CDR3 nucleotides read TGTGCCAGCAGCTCCCTCCGGGACAGGCCCTCCTACAATGAGCAGTTCTTC. Protein: CASSSLRDRPSYNEQFF. Filled out from reference TRBV7-3 and TRBJ2-1, the complete variable domain reads GAGVSQTPSNKVTEKGKYVELRCDPISGHTALYWYRQSLGQGPEFLIYFQGTGAADDSGLPNDRFFAVRPEGSVSTLKIQRTERGDSAVYLCASSSLRDRPSYNEQFFGPGTRLTVL.

The chain joins TRBV9 to TRBJ1-6; 8 nucleotides line up with TRBD1. Germline V CDR1 and CDR2: SGDLS, YYNGEE. The CDR3 is 14 residues long. V was pared by 3 bases and J by 8 bases, with 4 bases of the junction left unmatched. CDR3 DNA: TGTGCCAGCAGCGACGGACAGGGATATTCACCCCTCCACTTT. Amino acids: CASSDGQGYSPLHF. Full variable domain (missing parts from reference TRBV9 and TRBJ1-6): DSGVTQTPKHLITATGQRVTLRCSPRSGDLSVYWYQQSLDQGLQFLIQYYNGEERAKGNILERFSAQQFPDLHSELNLSSLELGDSALYFCASSDGQGYSPLHFGNGTRLTVT.

As DNA, the CDR3 is TGTGCCAGCAGCGACTATCACCAAGAGACCCAGTACTTC. It yields the protein CASSDYHQETQYF. The V call is TRBV6-5, the J call TRBJ2-5, with TRBD2 as a possible D gene (5 bases). Trimming took off 6 bases at V and 0 bases at J, with 8 bases between the two ends. CDR3 length equals 13 residues. CDR1 MNHEY and CDR2 SVGAGI come from the germline V gene.

This chain connects TRBV29-1 to TRBJ2-5, with TRBD1 matching 9 bases. The CDR3 is 16 residues long. The V gene end was trimmed by 3 bases and the J gene end by 0 bases; junction bases not matched to a gene: 8. Germline values: CDR1 SQVTM, CDR2 ANQGSEA. This CDR3 is CSVEGTDRGNQETQYF. The CDR3, as DNA: TGCAGCGTTGAGGGGACCGACAGGGGGAACCAAGAGACCCAGTACTTC.

V and J are TRBV2 and TRBJ2-3; 10 bases match TRBD1. With 4 bases clipped from V and 4 bases from J, the junction kept 5 bases outside the gene matches. The CDR3 extends over 15 amino acids. Germline values: CDR1 SNHLY, CDR2 FYNNEI. The CDR3 sequence: CASSAFGTGADTQYF. The CDR3 DNA is TGTGCCAGCAGTGCTTTCGGGACAGGGGCAGATACGCAGTATTTT. The full variable domain, rest sourced from reference TRBV2 and TRBJ2-3, is EPEVTQTPSHQVTQMGQEVILRCVPISNHLYFYWYRQILGQKVEFLVSFYNNEISEKSEIFDDQFSVERPDGSNFTLKIRSTKLEDSAMYFCASSAFGTGADTQYFGPGTRLTVL.